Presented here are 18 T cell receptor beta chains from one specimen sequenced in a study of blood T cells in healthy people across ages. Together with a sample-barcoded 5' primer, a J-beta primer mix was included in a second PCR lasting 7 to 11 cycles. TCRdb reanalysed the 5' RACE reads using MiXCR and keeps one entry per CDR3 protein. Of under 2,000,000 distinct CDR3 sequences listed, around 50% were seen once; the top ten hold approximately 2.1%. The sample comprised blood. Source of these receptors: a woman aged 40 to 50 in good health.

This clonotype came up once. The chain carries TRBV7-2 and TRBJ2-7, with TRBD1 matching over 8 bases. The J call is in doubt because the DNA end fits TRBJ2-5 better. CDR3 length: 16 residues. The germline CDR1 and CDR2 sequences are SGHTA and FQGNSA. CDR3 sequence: CASSSQWGDRRQTQYF. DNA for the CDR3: TGTGCCAGCAGCTCGCAGTGGGGGGACAGGAGGCAGACCCAGTACTTC.

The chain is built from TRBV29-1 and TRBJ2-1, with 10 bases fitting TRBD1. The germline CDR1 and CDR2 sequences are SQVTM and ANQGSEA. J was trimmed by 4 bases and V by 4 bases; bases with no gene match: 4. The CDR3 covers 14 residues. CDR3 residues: CSVGWDRGYNEQFF. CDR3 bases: TGCAGCGTTGGGTGGGACAGGGGATACAATGAGCAGTTCTTC.

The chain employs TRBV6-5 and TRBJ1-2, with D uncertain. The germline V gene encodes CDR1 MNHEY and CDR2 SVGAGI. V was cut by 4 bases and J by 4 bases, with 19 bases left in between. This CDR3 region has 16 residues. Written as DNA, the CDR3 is TGTGCCAGCAGTTCACCTGAACACCGCACGACCTATGGCTACACCTTC. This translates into CASSSPEHRTTYGYTF.

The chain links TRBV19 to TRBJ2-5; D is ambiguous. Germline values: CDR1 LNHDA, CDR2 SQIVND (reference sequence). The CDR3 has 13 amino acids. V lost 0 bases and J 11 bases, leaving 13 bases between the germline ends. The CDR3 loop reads CASSIDLSSEQYF. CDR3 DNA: TGTGCCAGTAGTATAGATCTATCCTCGGAGCAGTACTTC.

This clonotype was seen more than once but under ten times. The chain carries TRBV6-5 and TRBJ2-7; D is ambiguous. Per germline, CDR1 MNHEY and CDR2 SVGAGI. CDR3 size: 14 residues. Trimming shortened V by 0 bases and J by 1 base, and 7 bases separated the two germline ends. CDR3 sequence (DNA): TGTGCCAGCAGTTACTCCTTCCAGTCCTACGAGCAGTACTTC. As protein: CASSYSFQSYEQYF.

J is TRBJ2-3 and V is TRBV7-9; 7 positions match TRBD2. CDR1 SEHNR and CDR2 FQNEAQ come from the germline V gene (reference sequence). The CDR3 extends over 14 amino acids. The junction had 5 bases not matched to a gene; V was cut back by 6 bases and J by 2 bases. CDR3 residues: CASRGGTITDTQYF. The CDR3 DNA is TGTGCCAGCAGGGGGGGGACTATCACAGATACGCAGTATTTT.

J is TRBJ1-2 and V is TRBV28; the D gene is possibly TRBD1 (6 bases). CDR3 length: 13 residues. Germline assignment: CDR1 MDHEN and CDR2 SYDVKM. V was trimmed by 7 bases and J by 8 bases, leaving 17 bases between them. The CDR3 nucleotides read TGTGCCAGCACGTTCCAGGGGCGCGGAGGCTACACCTTC. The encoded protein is CASTFQGRGGYTF.

The CDR3 DNA follows: TGCGCCAGCAGCCAGGGACTAGCGGGGGGGCCGGATACGCAGTATTTT. Its translation is CASSQGLAGGPDTQYF. The chain combines TRBV4-3 with TRBJ2-3; 16 nucleotides match TRBD2. This CDR3 contains 16 residues. Germline values: CDR1 LGHNA, CDR2 YSLEER. Trimming took 3 bases from V and 6 from J; bases not matched to a gene: 3.

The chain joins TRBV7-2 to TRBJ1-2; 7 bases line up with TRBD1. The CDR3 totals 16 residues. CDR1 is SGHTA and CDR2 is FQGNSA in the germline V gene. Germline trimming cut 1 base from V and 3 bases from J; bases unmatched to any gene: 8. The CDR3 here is CASSLGGVQGDYGYTF. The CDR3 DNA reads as TGTGCCAGCAGCTTAGGGGGGGTGCAGGGGGACTATGGCTACACCTTC.

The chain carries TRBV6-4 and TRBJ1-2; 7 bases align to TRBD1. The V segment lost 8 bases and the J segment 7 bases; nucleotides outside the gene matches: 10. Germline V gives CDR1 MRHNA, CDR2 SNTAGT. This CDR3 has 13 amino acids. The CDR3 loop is CASGDRDPGGYTF. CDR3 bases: TGTGCCAGCGGCGACAGGGATCCTGGTGGCTACACCTTC.

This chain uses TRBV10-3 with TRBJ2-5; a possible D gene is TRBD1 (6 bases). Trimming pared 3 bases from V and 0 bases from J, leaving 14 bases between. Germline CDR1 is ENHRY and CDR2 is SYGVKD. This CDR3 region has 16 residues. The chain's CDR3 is CAISEWIQGNQETQYF. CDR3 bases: TGTGCCATCAGTGAATGGATACAGGGAAACCAAGAGACCCAGTACTTC.

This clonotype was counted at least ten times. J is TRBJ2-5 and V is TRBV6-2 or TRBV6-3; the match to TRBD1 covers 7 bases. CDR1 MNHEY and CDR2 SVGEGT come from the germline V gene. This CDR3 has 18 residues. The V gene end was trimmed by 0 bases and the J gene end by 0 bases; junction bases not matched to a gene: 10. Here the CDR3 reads CASSYSTGRRGYQETQYF. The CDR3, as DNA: TGTGCCAGCAGTTACTCGACGGGACGCAGGGGGTACCAAGAGACCCAGTACTTC.

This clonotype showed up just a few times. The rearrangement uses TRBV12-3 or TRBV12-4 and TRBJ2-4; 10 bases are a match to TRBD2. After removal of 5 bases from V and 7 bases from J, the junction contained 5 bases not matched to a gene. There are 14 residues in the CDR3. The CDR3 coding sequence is TGTGCCAGCAGTCGAAGCGGGGGGGGGAACATTCAGTACTTC. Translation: CASSRSGGGNIQYF.

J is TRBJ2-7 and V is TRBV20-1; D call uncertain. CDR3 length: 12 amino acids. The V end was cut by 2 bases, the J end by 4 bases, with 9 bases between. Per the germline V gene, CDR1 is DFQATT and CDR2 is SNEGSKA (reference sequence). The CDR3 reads CSARRSEYEQYF. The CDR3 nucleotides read TGCAGTGCTAGAAGGAGCGAGTACGAGCAGTACTTC.

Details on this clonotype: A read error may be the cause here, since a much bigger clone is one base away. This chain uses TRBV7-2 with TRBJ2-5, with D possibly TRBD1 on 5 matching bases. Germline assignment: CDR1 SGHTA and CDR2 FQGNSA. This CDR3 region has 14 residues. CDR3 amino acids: CASSFRGTQETRYF. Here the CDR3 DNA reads TGTGCCAGCAGCTTTAGGGGCACCCAAGAGACCCGGTACTTC.

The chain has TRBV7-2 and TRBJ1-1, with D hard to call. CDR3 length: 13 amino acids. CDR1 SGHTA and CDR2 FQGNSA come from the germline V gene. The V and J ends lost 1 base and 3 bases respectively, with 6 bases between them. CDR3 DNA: TGTGCCAGCAGCTTAGTCTTAGACACTGAAGCTTTCTTT. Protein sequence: CASSLVLDTEAFF.

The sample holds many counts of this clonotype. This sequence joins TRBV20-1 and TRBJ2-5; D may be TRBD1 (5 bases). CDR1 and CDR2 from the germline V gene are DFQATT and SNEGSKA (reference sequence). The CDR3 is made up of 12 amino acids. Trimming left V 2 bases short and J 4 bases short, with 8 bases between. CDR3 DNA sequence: TGCAGTGCTAGACAGGGCGCAGAGACCCAGTACTTC. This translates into CSARQGAETQYF.

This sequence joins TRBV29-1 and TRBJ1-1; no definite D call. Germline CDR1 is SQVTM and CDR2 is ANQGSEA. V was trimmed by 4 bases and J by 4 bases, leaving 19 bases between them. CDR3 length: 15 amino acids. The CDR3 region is CSVGLTPGSFTEAFF. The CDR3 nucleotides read TGCAGCGTTGGTCTAACACCCGGTAGCTTCACTGAAGCTTTCTTT. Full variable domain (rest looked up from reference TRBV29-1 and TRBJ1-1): SAVISQKPSRDICQRGTSLTIQCQVDSQVTMMFWYRQQPGQSLTLIATANQGSEATYESGFVIDKFPISRPNLTFSTLTVSNMSPEDSSIYLCSVGLTPGSFTEAFFGQGTRLTVV.